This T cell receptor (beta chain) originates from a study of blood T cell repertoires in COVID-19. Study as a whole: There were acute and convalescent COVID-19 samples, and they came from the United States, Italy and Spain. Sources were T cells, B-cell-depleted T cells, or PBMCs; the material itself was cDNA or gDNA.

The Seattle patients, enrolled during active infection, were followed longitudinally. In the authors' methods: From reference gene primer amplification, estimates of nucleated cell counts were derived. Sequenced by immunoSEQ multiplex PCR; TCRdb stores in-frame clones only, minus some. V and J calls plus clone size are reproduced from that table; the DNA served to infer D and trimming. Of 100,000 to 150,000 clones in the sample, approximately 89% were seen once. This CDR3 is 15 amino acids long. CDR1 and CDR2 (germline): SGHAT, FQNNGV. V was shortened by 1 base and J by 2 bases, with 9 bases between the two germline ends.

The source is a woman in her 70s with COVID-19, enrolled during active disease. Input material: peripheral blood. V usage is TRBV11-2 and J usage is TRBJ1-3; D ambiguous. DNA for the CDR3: TGTGCCAGCAGCTTAGGCGCGCCGGCTGGAAACACCATATATTTT. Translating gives CASSLGAPAGNTIYF.